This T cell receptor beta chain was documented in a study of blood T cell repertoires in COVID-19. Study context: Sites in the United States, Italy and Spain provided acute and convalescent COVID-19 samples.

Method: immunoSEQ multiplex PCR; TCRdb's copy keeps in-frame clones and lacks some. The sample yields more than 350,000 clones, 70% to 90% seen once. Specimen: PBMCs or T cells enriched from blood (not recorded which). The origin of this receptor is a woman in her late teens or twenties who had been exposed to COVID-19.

The CDR3 spells CASRGSSGSGSPYEQYF. CDR3 sequence (DNA): TGTGCCAGCAGGGGGAGCAGCGGGAGTGGGAGTCCCTACGAGCAGTACTTC. V gene TRBV4-2 combines with J gene TRBJ2-7; 8 nucleotides line up with TRBD2. The CDR3 consists of 17 residues. Germline V gene data show CDR1 as LGHNA and CDR2 as YNFKEQ. V was pared by 6 bases and J by 2 bases, with 15 bases of the junction left unmatched.